This T cell receptor (beta chain) was documented in a study of T cell responses to AZD1222 COVID-19 vaccine. Study-level results: Baseline testing showed seropositivity in only five to seven AZD1222 recipients.

With respect to this clone: Its specificity is unknown.

Only in-frame clones appear in the TCRdb table, and some are missing; sequencing was by immunoSEQ multiplex PCR. The data contain about 140,000 clones, roughly 92% of them singletons. Germline V gene sequence: CDR1 MNHEY, CDR2 SMNVEV (reference sequence). This CDR3 spans 13 amino acids. The ends were cut back, 10 bases at V and 1 base at J, with 12 bases in the middle. V gene TRBV27 combines with J gene TRBJ2-3; tentative D call: TRBD1 (5 bases). The material was peripheral blood, obtained 28 days after the second AZD1222 dose. This TCR came from an adult who received the AZD1222 COVID-19 vaccine. Here the CDR3 DNA reads TGTGCCACCCGATTACAGGGCACAGATACGCAGTATTTT. It specifies CATRLQGTDTQYF.